This T cell receptor beta chain was profiled in a study of T cells in Graves' hyperthyroidism and ophthalmopathy. Study-wide findings and caveats: In the analysis, a 13 V-J model separated ophthalmopathy from stable hyperthyroidism. Prediction of ophthalmopathy progression came a median about 6 months pre-onset.

TCR beta CDR3 regions were amplified from RNA. The HTBI primer set was used in a first-round RT-PCR of the TCR CDR3. TCRdb used MiXCR to reprocess the multiplex PCR reads, holding one entry per CDR3 protein. There are hundreds of thousands of distinct CDR3 sequences in the sample; around 15% occur only once, and 10% lies in the top ten. Newly diagnosed hyperthyroidism patients aged 18 to 65 years had disease lasting under 2 months. The CDR3 is 15 amino acids. Germline CDR1 GTSNPN, CDR2 SVGIG (reference sequence). The V end was cut by 3 bases, the J end by 4 bases, with 16 bases between. This clonotype appeared many times. What it binds is not known.

This clonotype was obtained from a young woman with Graves' hyperthyroidism. The source material was blood. The chain links TRBV30 to TRBJ2-1; D unresolved. The CDR3 nucleotides are TGTGCCTGGAGGCCCGCAGGTCTAAGATACAATGAGCAGTTCTTC. Residues: CAWRPAGLRYNEQFF.